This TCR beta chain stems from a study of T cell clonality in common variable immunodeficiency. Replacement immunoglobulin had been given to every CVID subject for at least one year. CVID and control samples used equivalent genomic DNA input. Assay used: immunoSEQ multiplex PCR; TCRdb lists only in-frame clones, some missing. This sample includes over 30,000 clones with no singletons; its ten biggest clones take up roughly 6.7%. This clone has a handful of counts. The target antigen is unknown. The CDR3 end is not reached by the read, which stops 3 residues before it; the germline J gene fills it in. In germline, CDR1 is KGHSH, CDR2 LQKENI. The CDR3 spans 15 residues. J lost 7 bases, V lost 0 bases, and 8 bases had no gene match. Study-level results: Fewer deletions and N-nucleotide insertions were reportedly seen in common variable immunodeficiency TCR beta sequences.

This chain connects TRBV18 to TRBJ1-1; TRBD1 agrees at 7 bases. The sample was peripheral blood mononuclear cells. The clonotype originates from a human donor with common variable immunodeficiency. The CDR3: CASSPPGRGNVEAFF. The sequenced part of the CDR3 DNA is TGTGCCAGCTCACCACCGGGCAGGGGGAATGTTGAA.